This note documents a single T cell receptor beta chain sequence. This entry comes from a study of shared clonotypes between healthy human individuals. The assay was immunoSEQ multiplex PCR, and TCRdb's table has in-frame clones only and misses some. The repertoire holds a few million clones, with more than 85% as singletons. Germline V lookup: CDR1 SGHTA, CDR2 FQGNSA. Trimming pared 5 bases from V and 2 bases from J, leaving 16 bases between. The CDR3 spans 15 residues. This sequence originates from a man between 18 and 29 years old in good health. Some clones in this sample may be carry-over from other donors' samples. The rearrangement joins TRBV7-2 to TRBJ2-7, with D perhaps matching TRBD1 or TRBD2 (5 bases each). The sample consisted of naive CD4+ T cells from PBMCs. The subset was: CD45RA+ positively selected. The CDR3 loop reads CASSTFSGTAYEQYF. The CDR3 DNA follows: TGTGCCAGCAGCACATTCTCAGGGACCGCCTACGAGCAGTACTTC.